This passage covers 5 T cell receptor beta chains from one sample sequenced in a study of glioma-infiltrating T cells. Using RNA template, CDR3s of TCR alpha and beta were amplified with iRepertoire arm-PCR. TCRdb independently ran MiXCR on the multiplex PCR reads; one entry per CDR3 protein. The sample holds 100,000 to 150,000 distinct CDR3 sequences; less than 30% are singletons and the top ten take about 16%. Input material: glioma tissue, nonneoplastic brain tissue, or PBMCs (not recorded which). The source of these receptors is a human donor with low-grade glioma or glioblastoma, undergoing nonglioma brain surgery, or in good health (not recorded which).

This clonotype was counted ten times or more. The V and J genes are TRBV7-2 and TRBJ2-5; D uncertain. Germline CDR1 is SGHTA and CDR2 is FQGNSA. This CDR3 spans 14 amino acids. Trimming removed 4 bases at V and 5 bases at J, with 14 bases between. The CDR3 region is CASSSGNTRETQYF. The CDR3 nucleotides are TGTGCCAGCAGCTCCGGAAATACTCGGGAGACCCAGTACTTC.

This clonotype was counted at least ten times. The genes are TRBV7-2 and TRBJ1-1; no clear D gene. CDR1 is SGHTA, CDR2 FQGNSA, per germline. V was pared by 3 bases and J by 0 bases, with 32 bases between. The CDR3 loop spans 22 amino acids. The CDR3 coding sequence is TGTGCCAGCAGCTTGTCAAAGCACCGAGACGCCCGCCTATATGCGCTGAACACTGAAGCTTTCTTT. It is translated as CASSLSKHRDARLYALNTEAFF. Drawing the rest from reference TRBV7-2 and TRBJ1-1, the complete variable domain is GAGVSQSPSNKVTEKGKDVELRCDPISGHTALYWYRQSLGQGLEFLIYFQGNSAPDKSGLPSDRFSAERTGGSVSTLTIQRTQQEDSAVYLCASSLSKHRDARLYALNTEAFFGQGTRLTVV.

This clonotype has a handful of counts. The chain is built from TRBV14 and TRBJ1-1; D call uncertain. Germline V gene lookup returns CDR1 SGHDN and CDR2 FVKESK. The V gene lost 4 bases and the J gene lost 0 bases, with 9 bases spanning the gap. The CDR3 is 14 residues long. The CDR3 region has the DNA TGTGCCAGCAGCCTCGGCCTCATGAACACTGAAGCTTTCTTT. Its translation: CASSLGLMNTEAFF.

This clonotype has more than one count but fewer than ten. A read error may be the cause here, since a much bigger clone is one base away. The rearrangement links TRBV7-9 to TRBJ2-5; 7 nucleotides agree with TRBD1. The CDR3 sequence is 14 residues long. Germline CDR1 SEHNR, CDR2 FQNEAQ (reference sequence). CDR3 coding DNA: TGTGCCAGCCGCTTACAGGGGCCCCAAGAGACCCAGTACTTC. Residues: CASRLQGPQETQYF. Looking up the rest from reference TRBV7-9 and TRBJ2-5 gives the full variable domain: DTGVSQNPRHKITKRGQNVTFRCDPISEHNRLYWYRQTLGQGPEFLTYFQNEAQLEKSRLLSDRFSAERPKGSFSTLEIQRTEQGDSAMYLCASRLQGPQETQYFGPGTRLLVL.

This clonotype showed up many times. V usage is TRBV2 and J usage is TRBJ1-6; D is unclear. The CDR3 runs 16 residues. Trimming pared 0 bases from V and 0 bases from J, leaving 6 bases between. Germline-derived CDR1 and CDR2 are SNHLY and FYNNEI. CDR3 nucleotides: TGTGCCAGCAGTGAAGCAGCACGCTCCTATAATTCACCCCTCCACTTT. Translated: CASSEAARSYNSPLHF. The full variable domain, with the rest looked up from reference TRBV2 and TRBJ1-6, is EPEVTQTPSHQVTQMGQEVILRCVPISNHLYFYWYRQILGQKVEFLVSFYNNEISEKSEIFDDQFSVERPDGSNFTLKIRSTKLEDSAMYFCASSEAARSYNSPLHFGNGTRLTVT.